The clone carrying this TCR beta chain was counted a few times. These data come from a study of cytomegalovirus exposure and HLA in healthy donors. PCR involved 60 Vbeta and 13 Jbeta primers. The table came from immunoSEQ multiplex PCR; TCRdb's copy has only in-frame clones and leaves some out. The profile shows approximately 35,000 clones, 84% of them singletons. The clonotype originates from a woman between 18 and 29 years old in good health and CMV-seronegative. Sequences were obtained from PBMCs.

This chain's CDR3 is CASRFFGGNYGYTF. The CDR3 coding sequence is TGTGCCAGCAGATTTTTTGGGGGGAACTATGGCTACACCTTC. V gene TRBV5-5 combines with J gene TRBJ1-2, with a weak D call TRBD1 (5 bases). The CDR3 is 14 amino acids. Germline V CDR1 and CDR2: SGHKS, YYEKEE (reference sequence). Deletions cut 5 bases from V and 2 bases from J, with 13 bases between.